This T cell receptor (beta chain) is drawn from a study of patients and donors after allogeneic stem cell transplantation. Each CDR3 protein is one row after TCRdb ran MiXCR on the RT-PCR reads. There are over 150,000 distinct CDR3 sequences in the sample; about 30% occur only once, and 3.2% lies in the top ten. The CDR3 spans 15 residues. With V trimmed by 3 bases and J by 4 bases, 3 bases remained unmatched. The V gene's germline CDR1 is MGHRA and CDR2 YSYEKL. Sequencing input: blood, either unsorted or a sorted T cell fraction (not recorded which). The chain employs TRBV4-1 and TRBJ2-1, with 10 positions matching TRBD2. The receptor was derived from a human donor who was either an allogeneic HSCT recipient or a stem cell or donor lymphocyte infusion donor (not recorded which). It is not recorded whose cells these are; they may come from a transplant donor. CDR3 region: CASSHLAGVYNEQFF. The DNA of the CDR3 is TGCGCCAGCAGCCACCTAGCGGGAGTGTACAATGAGCAGTTCTTC.